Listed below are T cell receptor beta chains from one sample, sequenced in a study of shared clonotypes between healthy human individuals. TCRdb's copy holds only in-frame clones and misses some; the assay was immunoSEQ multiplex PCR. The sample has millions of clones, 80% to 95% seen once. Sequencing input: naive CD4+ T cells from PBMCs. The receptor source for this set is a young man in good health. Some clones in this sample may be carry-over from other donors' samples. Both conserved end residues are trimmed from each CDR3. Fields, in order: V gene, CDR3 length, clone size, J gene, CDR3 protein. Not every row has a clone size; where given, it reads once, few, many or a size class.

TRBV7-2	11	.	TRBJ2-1	ASSSYRGNEQF
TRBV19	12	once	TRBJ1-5	ASSIPGGTRPQH
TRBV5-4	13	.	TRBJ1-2	ASSLDQGIVYGYT
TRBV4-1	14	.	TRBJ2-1	ASSQANTRSHNEQF
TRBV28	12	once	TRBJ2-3	ASSLVTLTDTQY
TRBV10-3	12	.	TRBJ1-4	AISGHSPAEKLF
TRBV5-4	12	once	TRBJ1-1	ASSLELTNTEAF
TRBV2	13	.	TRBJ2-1	ASSEVAGPNNEQF
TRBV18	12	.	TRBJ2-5	ASSPSTGLETQY
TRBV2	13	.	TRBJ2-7	ASSVGGSRIYEQY
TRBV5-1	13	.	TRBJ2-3	ASSSGTSGPDTQY
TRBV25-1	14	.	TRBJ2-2	ASSGGQGSNTGELF
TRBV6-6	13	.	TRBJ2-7	ASSTTSGGTYEQY
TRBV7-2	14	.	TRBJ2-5	ASSSRRGSEGETQY
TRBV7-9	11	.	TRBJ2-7	ASSLGRGYEQY
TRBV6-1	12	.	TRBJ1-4	ASSDVRGFGQLF
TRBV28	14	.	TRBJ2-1	ASSSPGLAEHNEQF
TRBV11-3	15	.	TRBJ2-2	ASSARLAGGGTGELF
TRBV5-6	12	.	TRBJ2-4	ASSPPGAPNIQY
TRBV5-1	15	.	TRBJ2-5	ASSNTRDRAGGETQY
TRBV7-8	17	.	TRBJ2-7	ASSLEWVAGGGFSYEQY
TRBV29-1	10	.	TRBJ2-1	SSWDRVHEQF
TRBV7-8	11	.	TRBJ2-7	ASSFGGRDEQY
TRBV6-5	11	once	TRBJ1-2	ASSYGGDRGYT
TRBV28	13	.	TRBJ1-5	ASSEGQGINQPQH
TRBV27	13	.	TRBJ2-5	ASSRGGLAGETQY
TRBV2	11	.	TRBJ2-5	ASSGGSQETQY
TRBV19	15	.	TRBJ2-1	ASSIGGTRGSYNEQF
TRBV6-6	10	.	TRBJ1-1	ASYTLNTEAF
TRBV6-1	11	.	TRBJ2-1	ASSEAGQFGQF
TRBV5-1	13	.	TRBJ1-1	ASSLGVSMNTEAF
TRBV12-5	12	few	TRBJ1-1	ASVHEAGFTEAF
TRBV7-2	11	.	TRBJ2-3	ASSLVRADTQY
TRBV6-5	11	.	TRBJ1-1	ASSYTDGTEAF
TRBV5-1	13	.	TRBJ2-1	ASSLGSGGGNEQF
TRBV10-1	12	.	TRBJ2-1	ASSEPGTVNEQF
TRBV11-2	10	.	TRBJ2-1	ASSLFSGEQF
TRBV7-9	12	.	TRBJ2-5	ASSLVSGIETQY
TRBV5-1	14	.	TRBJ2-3	ASSLGGGPSTDTQY
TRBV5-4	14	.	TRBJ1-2	ASSLVPRGFNYGYT
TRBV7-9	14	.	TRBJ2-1	ASSLDPRSSYNEQF